A selection of T cell receptor beta chains follows, all from one sample in a study of blood T cells in healthy people across ages. TCRdb used MiXCR to reprocess the 5' RACE reads, holding one entry per CDR3 protein. The sample yields 900,000 to 950,000 distinct CDR3 sequences, just under 30% seen once. The same data also contributed to another study, on T cells of mothers and their children.

The sample comprised blood. The receptors were gathered from a woman between 40 and 50 years old in good health. Both conserved end residues are part of each CDR3. A D gene is named only where the DNA matches it firmly. Where a row states a size, it is once, few, many or the class of an expanded clone; other rows omit it.

>.|.|TRBV7-3|TRBJ1-1|15
CASSFSRAVNTEAFF
TGTGCCAGCAGCTTTTCTCGGGCAGTGAACACTGAAGCTTTCTTT
>.|many|TRBV18|TRBJ2-7|13
CASSKDISYEQYF
TGTGCCAGCTCAAAAGACATTTCCTACGAGCAGTACTTC
>.|.|TRBV7-9|TRBJ1-5|17
CASSPGTDDVSNQPQHF
TGTGCCAGCAGCCCGGGGACTGACGACGTTAGCAATCAGCCCCAGCATTTT
>.|.|TRBV20-1|TRBJ1-5|16
CSARDSQDRRGQPQHF
TGCAGTGCTAGAGATAGCCAAGACCGCCGCGGTCAGCCCCAGCATTTT
>TRBD2|few|TRBV5-1|TRBJ2-3|19
CASSLDLSRGGGHTDTQYF
TGCGCCAGCAGCTTGGACCTCTCTCGCGGCGGGGGGCACACAGATACGCAGTATTTT
>TRBD2|.|TRBV5-5|TRBJ2-5|16
CASSPLLAGGRETQYF
TGTGCCAGCAGCCCCCTACTAGCGGGGGGCCGCGAGACCCAGTACTTC
>TRBD2|.|TRBV20-1|TRBJ2-2|17
CSASGTSGGQDPGELFF
TGCAGTGCTAGCGGGACTAGCGGGGGGCAGGATCCCGGGGAGCTGTTTTTT
>.|.|TRBV20-1|TRBJ2-7|15
CSTRDGRSVSYEQYF
TGCAGTACTAGAGATGGGCGGTCGGTTTCCTACGAGCAGTACTTC
>TRBD1|many|TRBV14|TRBJ2-1|17
CASSQVVGQGAQNEQFF
TGTGCCAGCAGCCAAGTGGTGGGACAGGGGGCGCAGAATGAGCAGTTCTTC
>.|.|TRBV5-1|TRBJ1-1|15
CANSLRTDANTEAFF
TGCGCCAACAGTCTGAGGACAGACGCGAACACTGAAGCTTTCTTT
>TRBD1|few|TRBV2|TRBJ2-7|14
CASRPGQITYEQYF
TGTGCCAGCAGACCGGGACAGATAACCTACGAGCAGTACTTC
>.|.|TRBV18|TRBJ2-1|12
CASSQASDEQFF
TGTGCCAGCTCCCAGGCTAGCGATGAGCAGTTCTTC
>.|.|TRBV19|TRBJ2-7|12
CASSIPGYEQYF
TGTGCCAGTAGTATCCCCGGGTACGAGCAGTACTTC
>.|many|TRBV7-9|TRBJ1-2|14
CASSLDGQTYGYTF
TGTGCCAGCAGCTTAGATGGACAGACATATGGCTACACCTTC
>TRBD2|.|TRBV6-2/TRBV6-3|TRBJ2-2|16
CASTTGGGRNTGELFF
TGTGCCAGCACCACGGGCGGGGGTAGAAACACCGGGGAGCTGTTTTTT
>TRBD1|many|TRBV20-1|TRBJ1-2|16
CSARVSPGQGDYGYTF
TGCAGTGCTAGAGTATCACCGGGACAGGGAGACTATGGCTACACCTTC
>.|once|TRBV28|TRBJ1-1|13
CTSSFDRGTEAFF
TGTACCAGCAGTTTTGATCGGGGAACTGAAGCTTTCTTT
>.|few|TRBV15|TRBJ1-6|15
CATSRAADIYSPLHF
TGTGCCACCAGCAGAGCTGCGGACATATATTCACCCCTCCACTTT
>TRBD2|.|TRBV5-1|TRBJ2-5|15
CASSLGTSGVKTQYF
TGCGCCAGCAGCTTGGGGACTAGCGGGGTAAAGACCCAGTACTTC
>TRBD1|few|TRBV20-1|TRBJ2-5|15
CSARKGTGDWETQYF
TGCAGTGCTAGAAAAGGGACAGGGGATTGGGAGACCCAGTACTTC
>.|many|TRBV6-2/TRBV6-3|TRBJ2-4|13
CASSFGMKNIQYF
TGTGCCAGCAGTTTCGGAATGAAAAACATTCAGTACTTC
>.|few|TRBV3-1|TRBJ1-4|16
CASSLLAGSGSEKLFF
TGTGCCAGCAGCCTCCTTGCGGGGTCGGGATCTGAAAAACTGTTTTTT
>.|few|TRBV20-1|TRBJ2-6|17
CSARGAAWVSGANVLTF
TGCAGTGCTAGAGGGGCCGCCTGGGTTTCTGGGGCCAACGTCCTGACTTTC
>.|many|TRBV12-3/TRBV12-4|TRBJ2-3|12
CASRYTADTQYF
TGTGCCAGCAGGTACACGGCAGATACGCAGTATTTT
>.|few|TRBV28|TRBJ2-7|11
CASGRVHEQYF
TGTGCCAGCGGCAGGGTCCACGAGCAGTACTTC
>.|many|TRBV20-1|TRBJ1-2|13
CSARDAGNYGYTF
TGCAGTGCTAGAGACGCGGGGAACTATGGCTACACCTTC
>.|.|TRBV3-1|TRBJ1-1|19
CASSQDPGLFVRANTEAFF
TGTGCCAGCAGCCAAGATCCAGGCTTGTTCGTGAGGGCAAACACTGAAGCTTTCTTT